This TCR beta chain was retrieved from a study of cytotoxic CD8 clonotypes in ibrutinib-treated CLL. V shed 5 bases, J shed 6 bases, and the junction held 9 bases outside the gene matches. Germline V CDR1 and CDR2: SEHNR, FQNEAQ (reference sequence). This CDR3 is 14 amino acids long. The table came from immunoSEQ multiplex PCR; TCRdb's copy has only in-frame clones and leaves some out. The sample holds around 97,000 clones; about 72% are singletons and the top ten take about 32%. This clone was recorded a few times. The genes are TRBV7-9 and TRBJ1-1; 7 nucleotides agree with TRBD1. This TCR came from a human donor with chronic lymphocytic leukemia. Sequencing used PBMCs, obtained after 12 months of ibrutinib treatment. As DNA, the CDR3 is TGTGCCAGCAGCGACGACAGGGATTCTTCTGAAGCTTTCTTT. As protein: CASSDDRDSSEAFF.